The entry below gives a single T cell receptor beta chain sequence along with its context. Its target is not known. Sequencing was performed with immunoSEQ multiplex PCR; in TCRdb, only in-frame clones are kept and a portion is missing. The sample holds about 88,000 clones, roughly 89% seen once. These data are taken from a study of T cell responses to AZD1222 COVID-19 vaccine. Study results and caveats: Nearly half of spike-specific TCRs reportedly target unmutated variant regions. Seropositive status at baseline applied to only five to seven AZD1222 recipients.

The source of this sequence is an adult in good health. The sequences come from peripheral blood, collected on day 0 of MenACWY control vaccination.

The CDR3 is CASRGQSSPLHF. The CDR3 coding sequence is TGTGCCAGCAGAGGACAATCTTCACCCCTCCACTTT. The chain recombines TRBV6-5 with TRBJ1-6; weak D call: TRBD1 (5 bases). Germline values: CDR1 MNHEY, CDR2 SVGAGI. Trimming stripped 6 bases from V and 9 bases from J, with 9 bases between. The CDR3 totals 12 residues.